The clone carrying this TCR beta chain was picked up one time. A much larger clone lies one base from this, so it may be a read error. This sample was included in a study of glioma-infiltrating T cells. This CDR3 region has 13 residues. The germline V gene encodes CDR1 KGHDR and CDR2 SFDVKD. Trimming took off 4 bases at V and 5 bases at J, with 10 bases between the two ends. TCR alpha and beta CDR3 regions were amplified from RNA using iRepertoire nested multiplex PCR. TCRdb redid the calling of the multiplex PCR reads with MiXCR, one entry per CDR3 protein. The sample carries around 190,000 distinct CDR3 sequences, 25% to 35% recorded once.

The chain joins TRBV24-1 to TRBJ2-5; D might be TRBD2 (5 bases). This TCR was sampled from a human donor with low-grade glioma or glioblastoma, undergoing nonglioma brain surgery, or in good health (not recorded which). Material: glioma tissue, nonneoplastic brain tissue, or PBMCs (not recorded which). As DNA, the CDR3 is TGTGCCACCAGTGAGAGAGGGAAGGAGACCCAGTACTTC. Protein: CATSERGKETQYF.